This T cell receptor (beta chain) was identified during a study of shared clonotypes between healthy human individuals. Genomic DNA from each subset was divided evenly over several immunoSEQ plates. Researchers sequenced unsorted PBMC DNA using ten immunoSEQ deep assay plates. The assay was immunoSEQ multiplex PCR, and TCRdb's table has in-frame clones only and misses some. This sample yields about 450,000 clones, of which roughly 80% are seen a single time; over 10% belongs to the top ten. Notes on the study in general: Investigators collected only blood, and repertoires in tissues likely differ.

This clone was seen once. Antigen: not known. The CDR3 runs 17 residues. CDR1 and CDR2 (germline): LNHDA, SQIVND (reference sequence). With 10 bases clipped from V and 2 bases from J, the junction kept 18 bases outside the gene matches. The J gene is TRBJ2-5, the V gene TRBV19; 8 nucleotides match TRBD2. The specimen sequenced was PBMCs. The clonotype was recovered from a woman aged 40 to 50 in good health. Some clones in this sample may be carry-over from other donors' samples. The CDR3 sequence: CATTEFSGRSGQETQYF. The CDR3 nucleotides read TGTGCCACTACAGAATTCAGCGGGAGATCAGGGCAAGAGACCCAGTACTTC. Complete variable domain (other parts from reference TRBV19 and TRBJ2-5): DGGITQSPKYLFRKEGQNVTLSCEQNLNHDAMYWYRQDPGQGLRLIYYSQIVNDFQKGDIAEGYSVSREKKESFPLTVTSAQKNPTAFYLCATTEFSGRSGQETQYFGPGTRLLVL.